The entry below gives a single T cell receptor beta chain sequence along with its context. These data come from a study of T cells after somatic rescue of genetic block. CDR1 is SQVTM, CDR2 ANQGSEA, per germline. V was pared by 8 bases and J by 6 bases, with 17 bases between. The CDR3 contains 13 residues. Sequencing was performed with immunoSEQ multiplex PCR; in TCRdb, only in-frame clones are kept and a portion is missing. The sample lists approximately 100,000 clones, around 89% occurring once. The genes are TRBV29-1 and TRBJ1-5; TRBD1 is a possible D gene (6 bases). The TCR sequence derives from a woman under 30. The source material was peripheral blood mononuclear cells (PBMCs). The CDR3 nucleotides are TGCAGCTTCGGTGAGGGGGACGGTCAGCCCCAGCATTTT. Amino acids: CSFGEGDGQPQHF.